Following are 27 T cell receptor beta chains from one sample sequenced in a study of blood T cell repertoires in COVID-19. The repertoire was sequenced with immunoSEQ multiplex PCR; TCRdb's copy has only in-frame clones and lacks some. This repertoire shows 110,000 to 150,000 clones, around four fifths found once; its top ten account for roughly 6.2%. Sequencing used PBMCs or T cells enriched from blood (not recorded which). These receptors were collected from a woman in her forties who had recovered from COVID-19.

This chain joins TRBV7-6 and TRBJ1-1; TRBD1 matches 10 bases. Germline-derived CDR1 and CDR2 are SGHVS and FNYEAQ. This CDR3 contains 14 residues. The junction had 5 bases not matched to a gene; V was cut back by 4 bases and J by 6 bases. CDR3 nucleotide sequence: TGTGCCAGCAGCTCTTTGACAGGGGGCCCTGAAGCTTTCTTT. This translates into CASSSLTGGPEAFF.

The chain carries TRBV6-5 and TRBJ2-5; D remains ambiguous. The CDR3 sequence is 14 residues long. V lost 6 bases and J 1 base, leaving 12 bases between the germline ends. Germline V CDR1 and CDR2: MNHEY, SVGAGI. The CDR3 here is CASSRMGSQETQYF. The CDR3 DNA reads as TGTGCCAGCAGCCGAATGGGCAGCCAAGAGACCCAGTACTTC.

This clone was counted between two and nine times. V and J are TRBV10-3 and TRBJ1-1; D is uncertain. This CDR3 spans 14 amino acids. The germline CDR1 and CDR2 sequences are ENHRY and SYGVKD. Trimming stripped 2 bases from V and 5 bases from J, with 12 bases between. The CDR3 nucleotides are TGTGCCATCAGTGAGACCCGGGGAGATACTGAAGCTTTCTTT. The encoded protein is CAISETRGDTEAFF.

CDR3 in amino acids: CASSQAGGTLGSYEQYF. In DNA form, the CDR3 reads TGTGCCAGCAGCCAAGCCGGCGGGACTCTCGGTTCCTACGAGCAGTACTTC. V and J are TRBV4-2 and TRBJ2-7; TRBD2 is a possible D gene (6 bases). This CDR3 has 17 residues. Germline CDR1 and CDR2: LGHNA and YNFKEQ. V was cut by 1 base and J by 1 base, with 17 bases left in between.

The gene calls are TRBV25-1 and TRBJ1-4; D might be TRBD1 (5 bases). There are 15 residues in the CDR3. V lost 0 bases to trimming and J lost 8 bases, with 13 bases between them. Per germline, CDR1 MGHDK and CDR2 SYGVNS. The CDR3 loop reads CASSEYNRFEEKLFF. The CDR3 DNA reads as TGTGCCAGCAGTGAATATAACAGGTTTGAAGAAAAACTGTTTTTT.

The chain is built from TRBV5-1 and TRBJ2-7; the match to TRBD2 covers 8 bases. The V and J ends lost 4 bases and 6 bases, in that order; junction bases with no gene match: 9. From germline, CDR1 is SGHRS and CDR2 YFSETQ. This CDR3 is 14 amino acids long. This CDR3 reads CASSLDSGMGEQYF. CDR3 sequence (DNA): TGCGCCAGCAGCCTTGATAGCGGGATGGGCGAGCAGTACTTC.

The chain joins TRBV30 to TRBJ2-5; D unresolved. V shed 3 bases and J shed 2 bases, with 16 bases lying between them. CDR3 size: 15 residues. The V gene's germline CDR1 is GTSNPN and CDR2 SVGIG (reference sequence). CDR3 loop: CAWSPMAGLQETQYF. The CDR3 nucleotides are TGTGCCTGGAGCCCCATGGCAGGCCTACAAGAGACCCAGTACTTC.

This chain joins TRBV16 and TRBJ1-1, with a possible D match to TRBD1 (6 bases). CDR1 KGHSY and CDR2 FQNENV come from the germline V gene. CDR3 length: 14 residues. The ends were cut back, 0 bases at V and 4 bases at J, with 9 bases in the middle. The chain's CDR3 is CASSQSGRGTEAFF. CDR3 in DNA: TGTGCCAGCAGCCAATCGGGCAGGGGCACTGAAGCTTTCTTT.

The chain has TRBV27 and TRBJ2-1, with TRBD2 as a possible D gene (5 bases). The CDR3 totals 14 residues. V was clipped by 6 bases and J by 0 bases, with 9 bases between them. Per germline, CDR1 MNHEY and CDR2 SMNVEV (reference sequence). The CDR3 coding sequence is TGTGCCAGCAGGGGCGGAGGCTCCTACAATGAGCAGTTCTTC. Amino acids: CASRGGGSYNEQFF.

This rearrangement joins TRBV5-4 to TRBJ2-3; 7 bases are a match to TRBD2. The CDR3 sequence is 15 residues long. Germline-derived CDR1 and CDR2 are SGHNT and YYREEE (reference sequence). With 6 bases clipped from V and 5 bases from J, the junction kept 12 bases outside the gene matches. The CDR3 protein is CASTYRGRDRDTQYF. In DNA, the CDR3 is TGTGCCAGCACATATCGAGGGAGGGATAGAGATACGCAGTATTTT. Filled out from reference TRBV5-4 and TRBJ2-3, the complete variable domain reads ETGVTQSPTHLIKTRGQQVTLRCSSQSGHNTVSWYQQALGQGPQFIFQYYREEENGRGNFPPRFSGLQFPNYSSELNVNALELDDSALYLCASTYRGRDRDTQYFGPGTRLTVL.

The chain links TRBV5-4 to TRBJ2-1, with 8 bases aligning to TRBD2. After removal of 0 bases from V and 9 bases from J, the junction contained 5 bases not matched to a gene. Germline CDR1 reads SGHNT; CDR2 reads YYREEE (reference sequence). There are 14 residues in the CDR3. The CDR3 nucleotides are TGTGCCAGCAGCTTGGACGGGGGGGAGGGTGAGCAGTTCTTC. This translates into CASSLDGGEGEQFF.

This clone appeared a single time. The chain joins TRBV19 to TRBJ1-5; D may be TRBD1 (6 bases). The CDR3 length is 14 residues. Per the germline V gene, CDR1 is LNHDA and CDR2 is SQIVND (reference sequence). V was clipped by 6 bases and J by 8 bases, with 17 bases between them. Here the CDR3 reads CASRDWQGRKPQHF. CDR3 coding DNA: TGTGCCAGTAGAGATTGGCAGGGGAGAAAGCCCCAGCATTTT.

The V gene is TRBV5-1, the J gene TRBJ1-2, with 7 bases fitting TRBD1. The CDR3 has 18 amino acids. CDR1 is SGHRS, CDR2 YFSETQ, per germline. V trimming: 3 bases; J trimming: 0 bases; junction bases outside the gene matches: 14. The CDR3 DNA reads as TGCGCCAGCAGCTCCACCTTTGGGACAGCGATTACTAACTATGGCTACACCTTC. Translation: CASSSTFGTAITNYGYTF.

V gene TRBV6-5 combines with J gene TRBJ1-6; no clear D gene. The V gene lost 2 bases and the J gene lost 7 bases, with 15 bases spanning the gap. CDR3 length: 16 amino acids. Germline loops: CDR1 MNHEY, CDR2 SVGAGI. CDR3 sequence: CASSYTQSTKNSPLHF. CDR3 bases: TGTGCCAGCAGTTACACGCAGTCGACTAAGAATTCACCCCTCCACTTT.

V gene TRBV30 combines with J gene TRBJ1-2; 10 nucleotides line up with TRBD1. The CDR3 is made up of 15 amino acids. J gave up 6 bases and V 0 bases, and 7 bases lay outside the gene matches. CDR1 is GTSNPN, CDR2 SVGIG, per germline (reference sequence). CDR3 sequence: CAWSVYDRGLHGYTF. Written as DNA, the CDR3 is TGTGCCTGGAGTGTTTACGACAGGGGGCTCCATGGCTACACCTTC.

This chain links TRBV7-8 with TRBJ2-7; 7 bases fit TRBD1. The V and J ends lost 2 bases and 3 bases, in that order; junction bases with no gene match: 4. The CDR3 runs 14 residues. Germline CDR1 reads SGHVS; CDR2 reads FQNEAQ. CDR3 amino acids: CASSLYGTVYEQYF. The DNA for the CDR3 is TGTGCCAGCAGCTTATACGGGACAGTCTACGAGCAGTACTTC.

Comments on this clone: Within the sample, other DNA sequences also encode this same CDR3. The chain couples TRBV12-3 or TRBV12-4 to TRBJ1-2; unclear D gene. The CDR3 is 11 residues long. The V gene lost 6 bases and the J gene lost 4 bases, with 6 bases spanning the gap. CDR3 sequence: CASSSVYGYTF. CDR3 sequence (DNA): TGTGCCAGCAGCTCTGTCTATGGCTACACCTTC.

The chain links TRBV5-5 to TRBJ1-5; TRBD1 might be the D (5 bases). Germline V lookup: CDR1 SGHKS, CDR2 YYEKEE (reference sequence). Trimming stripped 0 bases from V and 1 base from J, with 11 bases between. The length of the CDR3 is 16 residues. This CDR3 reads CASSLGEGYSNQPQHF. The CDR3 nucleotides are TGTGCCAGCAGCTTGGGGGAGGGGTACAGCAATCAGCCCCAGCATTTT.

The V gene is TRBV9, the J gene TRBJ1-2; 7 nucleotides line up with TRBD1. The ends lost 4 bases at V and 3 bases at J; junction bases unmatched: 9. Per the germline V gene, CDR1 is SGDLS and CDR2 is YYNGEE. The CDR3 loop spans 15 amino acids. CDR3 sequence: CASSPQEGQYYGYTF. DNA of the CDR3: TGTGCCAGCAGCCCCCAAGAGGGACAGTACTATGGCTACACCTTC.

V is TRBV5-1 and J is TRBJ1-4; D unresolved. This CDR3 comprises 13 residues. The germline V gene encodes CDR1 SGHRS and CDR2 YFSETQ. V was pared by 4 bases and J by 0 bases, with 4 bases between. CDR3 sequence reads: CASSTATNEKLFF. In DNA, the CDR3 is TGCGCCAGCAGCACTGCAACTAATGAAAAACTGTTTTTT.

This clone was recorded a few times. The chain employs TRBV6-2 or TRBV6-3 and TRBJ1-1; 7 nucleotides match TRBD1. With 7 bases clipped from V and 1 base from J, the junction kept 6 bases outside the gene matches. The V gene's germline CDR1 is MNHEY and CDR2 SVGEGT. The CDR3 loop spans 14 amino acids. The CDR3 DNA reads TGTGCCAGCATCCCGGGACAGCAGAACACTGAAGCTTTCTTT. It translates to CASIPGQQNTEAFF.

The chain joins TRBV5-1 to TRBJ1-3, with 8 bases that match TRBD1. Losses at the gene ends were 4 bases for V and 8 bases for J; bases not matched to a gene: 8. Germline assignment: CDR1 SGHRS and CDR2 YFSETQ. This CDR3 has 14 amino acids. The DNA for the CDR3 is TGCGCCAGCAGCCACCCAGGACAGGGCCACACCATATATTTT. Translating it yields CASSHPGQGHTIYF. Supplemented by reference TRBV5-1 and TRBJ1-3, the full variable domain reads KAGVTQTPRYLIKTRGQQVTLSCSPISGHRSVSWYQQTPGQGLQFLFEYFSETQRNKGNFPGRFSGRQFSNSRSEMNVSTLELGDSALYLCASSHPGQGHTIYFGEGSWLTVV.

This chain joins TRBV28 and TRBJ1-1; D not resolved. Germline V gene sequence: CDR1 MDHEN, CDR2 SYDVKM. V was cut by 4 bases and J by 9 bases, with 21 bases left in between. This CDR3 contains 15 residues. The CDR3 region is CASSSGERTLSQAFF. In nucleotides, the CDR3 is TGTGCCAGCAGTTCTGGAGAGCGGACTTTGTCACAAGCTTTCTTT.

The V call is TRBV9, the J call TRBJ1-1, with D possibly being TRBD1 (6 bases). V lost 0 bases and J 6 bases, leaving 15 bases between the germline ends. Looked up from germline, CDR1 is SGDLS and CDR2 is YYNGEE. The CDR3 has 15 residues. CDR3 loop: CASSVGAGQGSEAFF. The CDR3 DNA is TGTGCCAGCAGCGTAGGAGCGGGACAAGGTTCTGAAGCTTTCTTT.

The chain carries TRBV18 and TRBJ1-1; no definite D call. CDR3 length: 15 residues. Trimming removed 1 base from V and 1 base from J, with 10 bases in between. Germline lookup yields CDR1 KGHSH and CDR2 LQKENI. The CDR3 nucleotides are TGTGCCAGCTCACCACTGAACAGCCCGAACACTGAAGCTTTCTTT. As protein: CASSPLNSPNTEAFF. Based on the CDR3 plus reference TRBV18 and TRBJ1-1, the full variable domain is NAGVMQNPRHLVRRRGQEARLRCSPMKGHSHVYWYRQLPEEGLKFMVYLQKENIIDESGMPKERFSAEFPKEGPSILRIQQVVRGDSAAYFCASSPLNSPNTEAFFGQGTRLTVV.

The genes are TRBV7-2 and TRBJ1-3; possible D gene TRBD1, 5 bases. V lost 5 bases and J 2 bases, leaving 19 bases between the germline ends. Looked up from germline, CDR1 is SGHTA and CDR2 is FQGNSA. There are 17 residues in the CDR3. The CDR3 DNA sequence: TGTGCCAGCAGCCAACCTGTCCCCTTGGGGCCTGGAAACACCATATATTTT. Protein product: CASSQPVPLGPGNTIYF. Looking up the rest from reference TRBV7-2 and TRBJ1-3 gives the full variable domain: GAGVSQSPSNKVTEKGKDVELRCDPISGHTALYWYRQSLGQGLEFLIYFQGNSAPDKSGLPSDRFSAERTGGSVSTLTIQRTQQEDSAVYLCASSQPVPLGPGNTIYFGEGSWLTVV.

The chain links TRBV25-1 to TRBJ1-4; 9 positions agree with TRBD1. After removal of 6 bases from V and 8 bases from J, the junction contained 10 bases not matched to a gene. Germline V gene lookup returns CDR1 MGHDK and CDR2 SYGVNS. This CDR3 region has 15 residues. The CDR3 nucleotides read TGTGCCAGCAGGAAACAGGGGGCGGGTTGGGAAAAACTGTTTTTT. This encodes CASRKQGAGWEKLFF. Filled out from reference TRBV25-1 and TRBJ1-4, the complete variable domain reads EADIYQTPRYLVIGTGKKITLECSQTMGHDKMYWYQQDPGMELHLIHYSYGVNSTEKGDLSSESTVSRIRTEHFPLTLESARPSHTSQYLCASRKQGAGWEKLFFGSGTQLSVL.